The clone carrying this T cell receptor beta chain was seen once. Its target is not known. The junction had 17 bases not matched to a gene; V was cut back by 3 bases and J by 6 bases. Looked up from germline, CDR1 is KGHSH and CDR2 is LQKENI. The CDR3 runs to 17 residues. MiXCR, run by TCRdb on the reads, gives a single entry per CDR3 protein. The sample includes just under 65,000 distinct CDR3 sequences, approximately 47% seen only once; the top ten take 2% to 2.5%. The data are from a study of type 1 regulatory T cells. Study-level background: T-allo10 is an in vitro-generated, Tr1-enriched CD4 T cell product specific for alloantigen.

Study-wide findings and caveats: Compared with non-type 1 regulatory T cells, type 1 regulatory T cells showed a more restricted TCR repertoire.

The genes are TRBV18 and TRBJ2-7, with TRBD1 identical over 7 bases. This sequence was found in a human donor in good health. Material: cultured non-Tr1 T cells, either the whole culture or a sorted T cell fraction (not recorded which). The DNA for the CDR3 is TGTGCCAGCTCACCCCCTCTCGAAAAGGGCTCAGGGGGCGAGCAGTACTTC. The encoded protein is CASSPPLEKGSGGEQYF.